The 3 T cell receptor beta chains presented below share a single source sample, sequenced in a study of shared clonotypes between healthy human individuals. Naive CD8 cells, CD45RO-negative and positively selected for CCR7, excluded terminally differentiated effector memory CD45RA+ cells. The protocol was immunoSEQ multiplex PCR, while the TCRdb copy is restricted to in-frame clones and leaves out a portion. The sample records around 600,000 clones, 85% to 95% being singletons. The sequenced sample consisted of naive CD8+ T cells sorted from blood. All receptors derive from a woman aged 25 to 39 in good health.

This CDR3 is CASSFLTQDRGFKETQYF. The CDR3, as DNA: TGTGCCAGCAGTTTTCTCACTCAGGACAGGGGATTCAAAGAGACCCAGTACTTC. The rearrangement links TRBV28 to TRBJ2-5, with 9 nucleotides matching TRBD1. The germline V gene encodes CDR1 MDHEN and CDR2 SYDVKM. The CDR3 sequence is 18 residues long. With 3 bases clipped from V and 3 bases from J, the junction kept 14 bases outside the gene matches.

The chain recombines TRBV6-1 with TRBJ1-2; D may be TRBD1 (5 bases). Germline CDR1 is MNHNS and CDR2 is SASEGT. The V end lost 5 bases, the J end lost 4 bases, and 11 bases lay between the germline ends. The CDR3 is made up of 13 amino acids. This CDR3 is CASSQGQVYGYTF. DNA for the CDR3: TGTGCCAGCAGTCAGGGTCAGGTCTATGGCTACACCTTC.

CDR3 bases: TGTGCCAGCAGTGAGGGGGGGGAGGCCTACGAGCAGTACTTC. Protein: CASSEGGEAYEQYF. The V gene is TRBV2, the J gene TRBJ2-7; the match to TRBD2 covers 7 bases. CDR3 length: 14 amino acids. V was pared by 3 bases and J by 2 bases, with 4 bases of the junction left unmatched. Germline CDR1 is SNHLY and CDR2 is FYNNEI.